This T cell receptor (beta chain) emerged from a study of CD8 T cells in ankylosing spondylitis. Overall study findings and caveats: Before this, some motif variants had been reported in reactive arthritis synovial fluid and blood.

This clonotype was observed a few times. Antigen: not known. Each TCR beta library was made by quantitative 5'-RACE that incorporated molecular barcodes. TCRdb independently ran MiXCR on the 5' RACE reads; one entry per CDR3 protein. In the table there are 250,000 to 350,000 distinct CDR3 sequences, around 21% of which are singletons. V lost 2 bases to trimming and J lost 5 bases; unmatched junction nucleotides: 12. Germline loops: CDR1 SGHAT, CDR2 FQNNGV. The CDR3 runs 17 residues. The clonotype comes from a female donor with ankylosing spondylitis or in good health (not recorded which). The genes are TRBV11-2 and TRBJ2-3; the match to TRBD2 covers 8 bases. Sequenced material: blood, either unsorted or a sorted T cell fraction (not recorded which). As DNA, the CDR3 is TGTGCCAGCAGCTTAAGGGTCATAGCGGGACGGGGAGATACGCAGTATTTT. Protein: CASSLRVIAGRGDTQYF.